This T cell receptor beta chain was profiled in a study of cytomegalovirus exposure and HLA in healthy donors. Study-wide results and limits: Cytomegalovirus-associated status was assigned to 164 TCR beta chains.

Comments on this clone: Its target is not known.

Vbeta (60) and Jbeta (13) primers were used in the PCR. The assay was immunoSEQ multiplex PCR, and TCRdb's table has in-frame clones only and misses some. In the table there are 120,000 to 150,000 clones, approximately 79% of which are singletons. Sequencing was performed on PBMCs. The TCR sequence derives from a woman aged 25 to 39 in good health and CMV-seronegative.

CDR3 region: CASGRAGSRTDTQYF. CDR3 nucleotide sequence: TGTGCTAGTGGTCGCGCGGGGTCCCGCACAGATACGCAGTATTTT. The genes are TRBV12-5 and TRBJ2-3; D perhaps matches TRBD2 (6 bases). This CDR3 is 15 amino acids long. V was pared by 5 bases and J by 1 base, with 13 bases between. Germline V gives CDR1 LGHNT, CDR2 FRNRAP.